This entry is about one T cell receptor (beta chain). Antigen: not known. The data were obtained in a study of beta chain features in type 1 diabetes. Study-level results: Across all four CD4+ subsets, people with type 1 diabetes showed modestly shorter TCRB CDR3s. HLA influence on TCRB rearrangement stayed unresolved here. PCR might show a preference for shorter templates, equally across patients and controls.

The authors reverse transcribed all of the isolated RNA, so sequencing captured expressed TCRB transcripts. Data came from immunoSEQ multiplex PCR; TCRdb stores just in-frame clones and leaves some out. Of a few hundred thousand clones listed, about a fifth are singletons. Purity of each sorted population was above 95%. CDR1 is SQVTM, CDR2 ANQGSEA, per germline. V lost 6 bases, J lost 5 bases, and 7 bases stayed unmatched. This CDR3 is 13 amino acids long. The chain combines TRBV29-1 with TRBJ1-5; 7 nucleotides match TRBD1. The sequence was obtained from a woman aged 40 to 50 with type 1 diabetes. The sequenced material came from naive CD4+ T cells from blood. The CDR3 is CSVLQGWDQPQHF. The CDR3 bases are TGCAGCGTCCTACAGGGGTGGGATCAGCCCCAGCATTTT.